These T cell receptor beta chains were read from a single sample in a study of blood T cells in healthy people across ages. TCRdb passed the 5' RACE reads through MiXCR, listing each CDR3 protein once. The sample contains some 1,800,000 distinct CDR3 sequences, around 40% of which appear only once. The specimen was blood. These receptors originate from a human donor in good health. Both conserved end residues are part of each CDR3. D genes are given only for firm matches. Size is stated for part of the rows, as once, few or many counts, or as a class when the clone is expanded.

D,J,size,V,DNA,CDR3
.,TRBJ1-2,.,TRBV5-6,TGTGCCGGCAGCCCCAACACTGGGGCAGATGAAAGTGGCTACACCTTC,CAGSPNTGADESGYTF
.,TRBJ1-2,.,TRBV12-3/TRBV12-4,TGTGCCAGCAGTTTTGAGGGGGTTGGCTACACCTTC,CASSFEGVGYTF
.,TRBJ2-4,few,TRBV6-5,TGTGCCAGCAGTTACGTTCCGGGACCCACTTTCGGGCAGTACTTC,CASSYVPGPTFGQYF
.,TRBJ2-7,.,TRBV11-2,TGTGCCAGCAGCTTAGGGGCAGGGGCGACCTACGAGCAGTACTTC,CASSLGAGATYEQYF
TRBD2,TRBJ2-1,.,TRBV4-2,TGTGCCAGCAGCCAAGTGCTAGCGGGGGTATCTGAGCAGTTCTTC,CASSQVLAGVSEQFF
.,TRBJ1-2,few,TRBV27,TGTGCCAGCAGTTTATACCAATCAGGGGATGGCTACACCTTC,CASSLYQSGDGYTF
TRBD1,TRBJ1-6,.,TRBV18,TGTGCCAGCTCACCAGGACAGGGGGACCTCCACTTT,CASSPGQGDLHF
TRBD1,TRBJ2-3,.,TRBV5-1,TGCGCCAGCAGCGGCCGGGACAGGGGGCGAGGCACAGATACGCAGTATTTT,CASSGRDRGRGTDTQYF
.,TRBJ2-5,.,TRBV7-2,TGTGCCAGCAGCTTATTCATAGGGGCCCAAGAGACCCAGTACTTC,CASSLFIGAQETQYF
.,TRBJ1-2,few,TRBV12-3/TRBV12-4,TGTGCCAGCAGTTTAGGCCAGGCTCTAAACTATGGCTACACCTTC,CASSLGQALNYGYTF
.,TRBJ2-3,.,TRBV11-1,TGTGCCAGCAGCTTAAACCCGGGCTCGGCAGATACGCAGTATTTT,CASSLNPGSADTQYF
TRBD1,TRBJ1-2,.,TRBV20-1,TGCAGTGCTTCCATACAGGGGTACTTTGGCTACACCTTC,CSASIQGYFGYTF
.,TRBJ2-1,.,TRBV20-1,TGCAGTGCTACAGGTGGGGCTAACTTCTATGCGCAGTTCTTC,CSATGGANFYAQFF
TRBD2,TRBJ2-5,.,TRBV4-2,TGTGCCAGCAGCCAATCTGGTGCAGCGGGGATTGTCCAAGAGACCCAGTACTTC,CASSQSGAAGIVQETQYF
.,TRBJ1-2,few,TRBV20-1,TGCAGTACCCCCGGCAGGGAGTCAGCTAGCTACACCTTC,CSTPGRESASYTF
TRBD1,TRBJ2-7,few,TRBV20-1,TGCAGTGTCGCGACGACAGGGGATGTCTACGAGCAGTACTTC,CSVATTGDVYEQYF
TRBD2,TRBJ2-1,.,TRBV11-2,TGTGCCAGCAGCTTAGAGGGACTACCAGAGACCCAGTTCTTC,CASSLEGLPETQFF
TRBD1,TRBJ1-1,.,TRBV20-1,TGCAGTGCTGAAGACCCCGGGACAGGGTTCGGCGGAGCTTTCTTT,CSAEDPGTGFGGAFF
.,TRBJ2-5,few,TRBV6-2/TRBV6-3,TGTGCCAGCAGAAAAGGACCCGGCTGGGGGCAAGAGACCCAGTACTTC,CASRKGPGWGQETQYF
.,TRBJ2-3,few,TRBV6-1,TGTGCCAGCAAGGAACAGGTACAAGTTGGTACGCAGTATTTT,CASKEQVQVGTQYF
.,TRBJ1-2,.,TRBV7-9,TGTGCCAGCAGCCAACCTCTGCCTACTAACTATGGCTACACCTTC,CASSQPLPTNYGYTF
.,TRBJ1-2,.,TRBV20-1,TGCAGTGCTAGAATAGGGCAGGGCCTCCCAGCGACCGGTGGCTACACCTTC,CSARIGQGLPATGGYTF
.,TRBJ1-5,.,TRBV6-5,TGTGCCAGCAGTTCCACCGGGACGCCTCTGGAGCCCCAGCATTTT,CASSSTGTPLEPQHF
TRBD1,TRBJ2-1,many,TRBV29-1,TGCAGCGCGGACAGGGGAGGTTCCTACAATGAGCAGTTCTTC,CSADRGGSYNEQFF
.,TRBJ1-2,.,TRBV28,TGTGCCAGCAGTTCGGACGCCCTCAACACCTTC,CASSSDALNTF
.,TRBJ1-1,many,TRBV6-2/TRBV6-3,TGTGCCAGCAGTTACTCGGACGACAGTCTGAACACTGAAGCTTTCTTT,CASSYSDDSLNTEAFF
.,TRBJ2-1,.,TRBV3-1,TGTGCCAGCAGCCAAGGGCGGGGCAGGGGAAACAATGAGCAGTTCTTC,CASSQGRGRGNNEQFF
TRBD2,TRBJ2-5,few,TRBV6-1,TGTGCCAGCAACCTAAGCGGGGAAGAGACCCAGTACTTC,CASNLSGEETQYF
.,TRBJ1-1,.,TRBV7-2,TGTGCCAGCAGCTTAGGTCCTACGGGGGCCGGCACTGAAGCTTTCTTT,CASSLGPTGAGTEAFF
TRBD2,TRBJ2-1,few,TRBV27,TGTGCCAGCAGTCTCAGACTAGCGGGGGAACTATACAATGAGCAGTTCTTC,CASSLRLAGELYNEQFF
.,TRBJ2-7,.,TRBV28,TGTGCCAGCAGTTTTATCGTGAACAGGGCGGCCGAGCAGTACTTC,CASSFIVNRAAEQYF
.,TRBJ1-1,.,TRBV29-1,TGCAGCGTTGAAGAAGCGCACACTGAAGCTTTCTTT,CSVEEAHTEAFF